Listed below are T cell receptor beta chains from one sample, sequenced in a study of blood T cell repertoires in COVID-19. Sequenced by immunoSEQ multiplex PCR; TCRdb stores in-frame clones only, minus some. The table lists about 380,000 clones, 85% to 90% of them singletons. Sequenced material: PBMCs or T cells enriched from blood (not recorded which). All receptors derive from a young woman who had recovered from COVID-19. Both conserved end residues are part of each CDR3. The D gene is left open where the match is weak. Size is stated for part of the rows, as once, few or many counts, or as a class when the clone is expanded.

- | TRBJ2-2 | TRBV7-2 | - | CASSLRSWAPNTGELFF | TGTGCCAGCAGCTTAAGGTCCTGGGCCCCCAACACCGGGGAGCTGTTTTTT
- | TRBJ2-7 | TRBV25-1 | many | CASGRGYEQYF | TGTGCCAGCGGCAGGGGTTACGAGCAGTACTTC
- | TRBJ2-1 | TRBV12-5 | - | CASGRRGSEQFF | TGTGCTAGTGGTCGTCGGGGGAGTGAGCAGTTCTTC
- | TRBJ1-5 | TRBV18 | - | CASSPLADSNQPQHF | TGTGCCAGCTCACCTTTGGCAGATAGCAATCAGCCCCAGCATTTT
- | TRBJ1-5 | TRBV10-2 | - | CASSIGGGKQPQHF | TGCGCCAGCAGTATTGGGGGGGGCAAACAGCCCCAGCATTTT
- | TRBJ2-5 | TRBV7-3 | - | CASSSGHLQETQYF | TGTGCCAGCAGCTCGGGACACCTTCAAGAGACCCAGTACTTC
- | TRBJ1-2 | TRBV7-9 | - | CASTPAATGNYGYTF | TGTGCCAGCACACCAGCAGCGACGGGGAACTATGGCTACACCTTC
- | TRBJ2-2 | TRBV12-3/TRBV12-4 | - | CASSSTEMKSLFF | TGTGCCAGCAGTTCGACTGAAATGAAGTCGCTGTTTTTT
TRBD2 | TRBJ2-3 | TRBV6-1 | - | CASSEGTGGGADTQYF | TGTGCCAGCAGTGAAGGCACGGGGGGGGGCGCAGATACGCAGTATTTT
TRBD1 | TRBJ2-7 | TRBV5-4 | once | CASSFGTAYEQYF | TGTGCCAGCAGCTTCGGGACAGCCTACGAGCAGTACTTC
- | TRBJ1-2 | TRBV4-1 | few | CASSQDGGPRGNYGYTF | TGCGCCAGCAGCCAAGATGGGGGACCACGGGGGAACTATGGCTACACCTTC
TRBD1 | TRBJ2-7 | TRBV30 | - | CAWSGQGSYEQYF | TGTGCCTGGAGTGGACAGGGATCCTACGAGCAGTACTTC
- | TRBJ1-4 | TRBV6-1 | - | CASSEVASTPTTNEKLFF | TGTGCCAGCAGTGAAGTGGCCTCAACCCCCACAACTAATGAAAAACTGTTTTTT
- | TRBJ1-5 | TRBV18 | - | CASSPTDSNQPQHF | TGTGCCAGCTCACCGACAGATAGCAATCAGCCCCAGCATTTT
TRBD2 | TRBJ2-5 | TRBV6-6 | - | CASSRLAGGRGESTQYF | TGTGCCAGCAGTCGCCTAGCGGGGGGGCGGGGAGAATCGACCCAGTACTTC
TRBD1 | TRBJ1-2 | TRBV19 | - | CASSARRDRGQNYGYTF | TGTGCCAGTAGTGCTCGCCGGGACAGGGGGCAAAACTATGGCTACACCTTC
TRBD1 | TRBJ1-1 | TRBV7-9 | - | CASSLASGGEWLNTEAFF | TGTGCCAGCAGCTTAGCATCAGGGGGCGAATGGCTGAACACTGAAGCTTTCTTT
- | TRBJ1-1 | TRBV12-3/TRBV12-4 | few | CASSPIRGEAFF | TGTGCCAGCTCCCCCATCCGAGGTGAAGCTTTCTTT
- | TRBJ2-7 | TRBV12-5 | - | CASGLTTANPYEQYF | TGTGCTAGTGGTTTGACTACGGCTAACCCCTACGAGCAGTACTTC
- | TRBJ1-6 | TRBV11-2 | few | CASTRGTSSYNSPLHF | TGTGCCAGCACCAGGGGCACCAGCTCCTATAATTCACCCCTCCACTTT
- | TRBJ2-7 | TRBV11-2 | - | CATTKTGNLEQYF | TGTGCCACCACCAAAACAGGCAATCTCGAGCAGTACTTC
- | TRBJ1-5 | TRBV6-5 | - | CASSYFGGDQPQHF | TGTGCCAGCAGTTACTTCGGGGGAGACCAGCCCCAGCATTTT
TRBD2 | TRBJ2-1 | TRBV9 | - | CASSYGGRGRNNEQFF | TGTGCCAGCAGCTATGGCGGGCGGGGGAGGAACAATGAGCAGTTCTTC
- | TRBJ1-1 | TRBV25-1 | - | CASSKASTVNTEAFF | TGTGCCAGCAGTAAAGCTTCAACAGTAAACACTGAAGCTTTCTTT
- | TRBJ1-6 | TRBV10-1 | - | CASSEGAGNSPLHF | TGCGCCAGCAGTGAGGGGGCGGGAAATTCACCCCTCCACTTT
- | TRBJ1-6 | TRBV2 | - | CASSDRRNSPLHF | TGTGCCAGCAGTGATCGGAGGAATTCACCCCTCCACTTT
TRBD1 | TRBJ2-3 | TRBV4-3 | - | CASSLLIGDRGPDTQYF | TGCGCCAGCAGCCTCCTCATCGGGGACAGGGGTCCAGATACGCAGTATTTT
TRBD1 | TRBJ1-4 | TRBV4-1 | - | CASSPHTGTGVNEKLFF | TGCGCCAGCAGCCCTCATACGGGCACAGGGGTTAATGAAAAACTGTTTTTT
TRBD1 | TRBJ2-1 | TRBV14 | - | CASSQSPGTGVWSEQFF | TGTGCCAGCAGCCAGTCTCCCGGGACAGGGGTGTGGAGTGAGCAGTTCTTC
- | TRBJ2-3 | TRBV9 | - | CASSVVGVNTDTQYF | TGTGCCAGCAGCGTAGTAGGGGTGAACACAGATACGCAGTATTTT
TRBD1 | TRBJ1-1 | TRBV3-1/TRBV3-2 | once | CASSPGTGHKAFF | TGTGCCAGCAGCCCGGGGACAGGGCATAAAGCTTTCTTT
- | TRBJ2-7 | TRBV10-3 | - | CAISDARVPYEQYF | TGTGCCATCAGTGACGCCAGGGTCCCCTACGAGCAGTACTTC
- | TRBJ1-5 | TRBV4-1 | - | CASSRPGSQPQHF | TGCGCCAGCAGCCGTCCGGGGAGTCAGCCCCAGCATTTT
- | TRBJ2-7 | TRBV6-5 | - | CASRSNYEQYF | TGTGCCAGCAGGTCCAATTACGAGCAGTACTTC
- | TRBJ1-1 | TRBV11-2 | - | CASSSSWARGTEAFF | TGTGCCAGCAGCTCATCCTGGGCAAGGGGCACTGAAGCTTTCTTT
- | TRBJ1-4 | TRBV3-1/TRBV3-2 | - | CASSRLTGKLFF | TGTGCCAGCAGCCGCCTTACAGGGAAACTGTTTTTT
TRBD1 | TRBJ1-1 | TRBV7-9 | - | CASSMMDRVDTEAFF | TGTGCCAGCAGCATGATGGACAGGGTAGACACTGAAGCTTTCTTT
- | TRBJ1-1 | TRBV5-1 | once | CASSLESGRGTEAFF | TGCGCCAGCAGCTTGGAATCGGGGAGGGGCACTGAAGCTTTCTTT
TRBD2 | TRBJ2-3 | TRBV18 | - | CASSPLETSHFRTDTQYF | TGTGCCAGCTCACCTCTGGAGACTAGCCACTTCCGCACAGATACGCAGTATTTT
- | TRBJ1-6 | TRBV5-5 | - | CASSLGSTSSYNSPLHF | TGTGCCAGCAGCTTGGGTTCGACTAGCTCCTATAATTCACCCCTCCACTTT
- | TRBJ1-2 | TRBV12-3/TRBV12-4 | - | CASSSGHRTGYTF | TGTGCCAGCAGTTCGGGACATCGGACGGGCTACACCTTC
- | TRBJ1-3 | TRBV30 | - | CAWSTRRSGNTIYF | TGTGCCTGGAGTACCAGGCGATCTGGAAACACCATATATTTT
- | TRBJ1-2 | TRBV27 | - | CASSFRGLNYGYTF | TGTGCCAGCAGTTTCCGCGGACTCAACTATGGCTACACCTTC
- | TRBJ1-6 | TRBV4-1 | - | CASSQGSGGVANSPLHF | TGCGCCAGCAGCCAAGGTTCGGGGGGCGTCGCTAATTCACCCCTCCACTTT
- | TRBJ1-1 | TRBV29-1 | - | CSVARRLTNEAFF | TGCAGCGTTGCCCGGAGGTTGACCAATGAAGCTTTCTTT
TRBD1 | TRBJ1-6 | TRBV7-9 | - | CASSSPGGASSPLHF | TGTGCCAGCAGCTCACCAGGGGGCGCGAGTTCACCCCTCCACTTT
- | TRBJ1-4 | TRBV7-8 | - | CASSSTTGEKLFF | TGTGCCAGCAGCTCGACGACAGGCGAAAAACTGTTTTTT
- | TRBJ2-1 | TRBV7-9 | - | CASSHRANNEQFF | TGTGCCAGCAGCCACAGGGCAAACAATGAGCAGTTCTTC
TRBD2 | TRBJ2-7 | TRBV30 | - | CAWSVAGSGGKTSYEQYF | TGTGCCTGGAGTGTAGCAGGAAGCGGGGGAAAGACCTCCTACGAGCAGTACTTC
TRBD2 | TRBJ2-3 | TRBV4-1 | - | CASSQEGLADTQYF | TGCGCCAGCAGCCAAGAGGGACTAGCAGATACGCAGTATTTT
- | TRBJ2-3 | TRBV13 | - | CASSVGGGGVGDTQYF | TGTGCCAGCAGCGTAGGGGGCGGGGGAGTTGGAGATACGCAGTATTTT
TRBD1 | TRBJ2-7 | TRBV9 | few | CASSPRQGTWNEQYF | TGTGCCAGCAGCCCCCGACAGGGTACGTGGAACGAGCAGTACTTC
TRBD2 | TRBJ2-1 | TRBV7-2 | - | CASSLVASGGTEQFF | TGTGCCAGCAGCTTAGTGGCTAGCGGGGGCACTGAGCAGTTCTTC
- | TRBJ1-5 | TRBV19 | - | CASSITGTANQPQHF | TGTGCCAGTAGTATTACGGGAACTGCCAATCAGCCCCAGCATTTT
- | TRBJ2-2 | TRBV10-1 | few | CASREGLSGELFF | TGCGCCAGCAGAGAGGGACTCTCCGGGGAGCTGTTTTTT